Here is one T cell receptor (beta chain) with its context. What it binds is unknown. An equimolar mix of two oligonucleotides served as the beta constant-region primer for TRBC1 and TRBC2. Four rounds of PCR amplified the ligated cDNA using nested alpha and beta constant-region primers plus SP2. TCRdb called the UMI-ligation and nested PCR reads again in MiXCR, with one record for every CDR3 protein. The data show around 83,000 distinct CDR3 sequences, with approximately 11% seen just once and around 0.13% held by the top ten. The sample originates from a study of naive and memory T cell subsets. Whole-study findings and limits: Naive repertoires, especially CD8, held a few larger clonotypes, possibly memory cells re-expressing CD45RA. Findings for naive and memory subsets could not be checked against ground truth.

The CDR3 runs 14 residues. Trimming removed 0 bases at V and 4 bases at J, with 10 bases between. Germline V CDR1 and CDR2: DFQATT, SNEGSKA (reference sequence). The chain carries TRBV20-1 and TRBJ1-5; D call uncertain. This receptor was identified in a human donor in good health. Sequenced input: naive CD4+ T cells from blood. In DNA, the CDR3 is TGCAGTGCTAGAGATTACTCGGCAAATCAGCCCCAGCATTTT. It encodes CSARDYSANQPQHF.